This T cell receptor (beta chain) was sequenced in a study of T cell clones after liver transplantation. Study-level background: TCRbeta sequencing after a pre-transplant mixed lymphocyte reaction identified graft-donor-reactive clones, later tracked in post-transplant blood.

Sequenced by immunoSEQ multiplex PCR; TCRdb stores in-frame clones only, minus some. The sample has fewer than 15,000 clones, 74% seen once; the top ten hold roughly 29%. The CDR3 runs to 15 residues. The V segment lost 8 bases and the J segment 7 bases; nucleotides outside the gene matches: 12. The germline CDR1 and CDR2 sequences are SGHVS and FNYEAQ. Sample: CD8+ T cells from blood, taken at the 22-month timepoint. The chain links TRBV7-6 to TRBJ2-1; 9 bases are shared with TRBD2. The sequence was collected from a human patient who received a liver transplant. Some T cells may trace back to the graft donor. The CDR3 region is CASALSGLATNEQFF. CDR3 sequence (DNA): TGTGCCAGCGCCCTGTCGGGACTAGCAACGAATGAGCAGTTCTTC.